This T cell receptor (beta chain) came from a study of blood T cells in healthy people across ages. General observations from the study: Observed TCR beta diversity showed a strong correlation with the percentage of naive T cells as measured by flow cytometry.

Germline V gives CDR1 SGHRS, CDR2 YFSETQ. J gave up 5 bases and V 4 bases, and 11 bases lay outside the gene matches. The CDR3 extends over 15 amino acids. Alongside a J-beta primer mix, a sample-barcoded 5' primer served in a second PCR lasting about 7 to 12 cycles. TCRdb reprocessed the 5' RACE reads with MiXCR, giving one entry per CDR3 protein. Of fewer than 600,000 distinct CDR3 sequences in the sample, about 26% are singletons; the top ten hold about 3.9%. Regarding this clonotype: Its matching antigen is unknown.

The data were also submitted as part of a second study, on T cells of mothers and their children. Per that study: A few healthy Caucasian mothers and their six children donated. At approximately 1.6 ug per 15 ul, all of the extracted RNA went into cDNA synthesis. No T cell clones of persistent microchimeric origin were detected.

The sequenced sample consisted of blood. The TCR was taken from a boy aged 2 to 10 in good health. The chain links TRBV5-1 to TRBJ1-1; 7 bases fit TRBD1. The CDR3 reads CASSPRPTGRTEAFF. Here the CDR3 DNA reads TGCGCCAGCAGCCCCAGGCCGACAGGGCGGACTGAAGCTTTCTTT.